This paragraph reports one T cell receptor (beta chain). The data were obtained in a study of blood T cell repertoires in COVID-19. Overall study: Sites in the United States, Italy and Spain provided acute and convalescent COVID-19 samples.

Repertoires were generated with immunoSEQ multiplex PCR, while TCRdb's copy carries only in-frame clones and drops some. Of a few hundred thousand clones listed, 75% to 90% are singletons. The CDR3 contains 12 residues. Deletions cut 5 bases from V and 4 bases from J, with 6 bases between. In germline, CDR1 is LNHDA, CDR2 SQIVND (reference sequence). The material sequenced was peripheral blood. The chain has TRBV19 and TRBJ1-5; no clear D. This clonotype originated in a woman aged 45-65 years who had recovered from COVID-19. CDR3 sequence reads: CASSPLNQPQHF. CDR3 nucleotides: TGTGCCAGTAGTCCATTGAATCAGCCCCAGCATTTT. Filled out from reference TRBV19 and TRBJ1-5, the complete variable domain reads DGGITQSPKYLFRKEGQNVTLSCEQNLNHDAMYWYRQDPGQGLRLIYYSQIVNDFQKGDIAEGYSVSREKKESFPLTVTSAQKNPTAFYLCASSPLNQPQHFGDGTRLSIL.